Below, 30 T cell receptor beta chains from the same sample are listed, as sequenced in a study of prognosis after radiotherapy for stage I lung cancer. Two-round multiplex PCR, the amplification method, yielded TCR beta CDR3 from genomic DNA. Gene-specific TRBV and TRBJ primers were used in PCR round one. TCRdb ran MiXCR on the multiplex PCR reads and lists one entry per CDR3 protein. The sample holds approximately 22,000 distinct CDR3 sequences, around 40% seen once. The input for sequencing was PBMCs, taken before or after stereotactic body radiation therapy (not recorded which). These receptors originate from a donor at least 50 years old with non-small cell lung cancer.

This clonotype rates as medium-sized. J is TRBJ1-3 and V is TRBV20-1; 7 positions match TRBD1. This CDR3 is 15 amino acids long. Germline V gene lookup returns CDR1 DFQATT and CDR2 SNEGSKA (reference sequence). Trimming took 3 bases from V and 0 from J; bases not matched to a gene: 5. The CDR3 here is CSARDRPNSGNTIYF. The CDR3 DNA reads as TGCAGTGCTAGGGACAGGCCTAACTCTGGAAACACCATATATTTT.

This clonotype was detected only once. The genes are TRBV5-1 and TRBJ1-5; D unresolved. Germline V CDR1 and CDR2: SGHRS, YFSETQ. This CDR3 spans 13 amino acids. The ends were cut back, 0 bases at V and 4 bases at J, with 5 bases in the middle. The CDR3 nucleotides read TGCGCCAGCAGCTTGGGCCTAAATCAGCCCCAGCATTTT. The encoded protein is CASSLGLNQPQHF.

This clonotype was observed many times. The rearrangement links TRBV28 to TRBJ1-3, with 7 bases lining up with TRBD1. The CDR3 is made up of 14 amino acids. The J segment lost 0 bases and the V segment lost 5 bases, leaving 1 base of the junction unmatched. Germline loops: CDR1 MDHEN, CDR2 SYDVKM. The CDR3 here is CASSRQGSGNTIYF. The DNA of the CDR3 is TGTGCCAGCAGTCGACAGGGCTCTGGAAACACCATATATTTT.

The V call is TRBV6-1, the J call TRBJ2-2; 8 bases are shared with TRBD1. This CDR3 contains 14 residues. With 7 bases clipped from V and 3 bases from J, the junction kept 4 bases outside the gene matches. CDR1 MNHNS and CDR2 SASEGT come from the germline V gene. The CDR3 nucleotides read TGTGCCAGCACCCCGGACAGGGACACCGGGGAGCTGTTTTTT. Residues: CASTPDRDTGELFF.

This clonotype was recorded many times. V gene TRBV4-3 combines with J gene TRBJ2-1; 9 bases agree with TRBD2. Germline V gene lookup returns CDR1 LGHNA and CDR2 YSLEER. V lost 0 bases, J lost 2 bases, and 8 bases stayed unmatched. This CDR3 region has 18 residues. CDR3 amino acids: CASSQELSGRSPYNEQFF. For the CDR3, the DNA is TGCGCCAGCAGCCAAGAGCTGAGCGGGAGGAGTCCCTACAATGAGCAGTTCTTC.

This clonotype was recorded many times. The chain carries TRBV5-5 and TRBJ2-3; the D is unclear. There are 14 residues in the CDR3. Trimming removed 6 bases at V and 4 bases at J, with 15 bases between. Germline values: CDR1 SGHKS, CDR2 YYEKEE (reference sequence). The CDR3 loop is CASIRSPSADTQYF. In nucleotides, the CDR3 is TGTGCCAGCATCCGATCCCCCTCGGCAGATACGCAGTATTTT.

The chain couples TRBV7-9 to TRBJ2-1, with D unclear. Trimming stripped 1 base from V and 8 bases from J, with 6 bases between. Germline values: CDR1 SEHNR, CDR2 FQNEAQ (reference sequence). CDR3 length: 12 amino acids. The CDR3 loop is CASSLGGYEQFF. CDR3 coding DNA: TGTGCCAGCAGCTTAGGGGGTTATGAGCAGTTCTTC.

Worth noting for this clonotype: A far larger clone is one nucleotide away, so this likely arose from a read error. This chain uses TRBV6-9 with TRBJ1-1; perhaps TRBD1 as D (5 bases). Per the germline V gene, CDR1 is MNHGY and CDR2 is SVAAGI. The CDR3 covers 12 residues. CDR3 protein: CASSYGGTGAFF. The CDR3 DNA is TGTGCCAGCAGTTACGGGGGTACTGGAGCTTTCTTT.

The rearrangement links TRBV2 to TRBJ2-3, with D maybe TRBD1 (5 bases). CDR1 is SNHLY and CDR2 is FYNNEI in the germline V gene. V lost 7 bases, J lost 2 bases, and 13 bases lay in between. The CDR3 contains 14 residues. The CDR3 DNA follows: TGTGCCAGCACCGCGACAGACCTCACAGATACGCAGTATTTT. Translated: CASTATDLTDTQYF.

J is TRBJ2-7 and V is TRBV27, with D unclear. CDR1 is MNHEY and CDR2 is SMNVEV in the germline V gene (reference sequence). Trimming took 3 bases from V and 3 from J, leaving 9 bases between them. This CDR3 contains 13 residues. CDR3: CASSFGKGYEQYF. In nucleotides, the CDR3 is TGTGCCAGCAGTTTTGGTAAGGGCTACGAGCAGTACTTC.

This clonotype was recorded many times. The rearrangement uses TRBV7-9 and TRBJ2-3; 8 bases are a match to TRBD1. Germline V gene data show CDR1 as SEHNR and CDR2 as FQNEAQ (reference sequence). The CDR3 spans 13 residues. V shed 3 bases and J 11 bases; nucleotides not matched to a gene: 7. CDR3 bases: TGTGCCAGCAGCTTTAAAGGACAGGGACGGCAGTATTTT. It yields the protein CASSFKGQGRQYF.

This clonotype appeared many times. The V and J genes are TRBV12-3 or TRBV12-4 and TRBJ2-7, with D hard to call. The CDR3 has 15 amino acids. V was pared by 6 bases and J by 7 bases, with 22 bases between. CDR3 sequence: CASSTSRSYFLEQYF. CDR3 DNA: TGTGCCAGCAGCACAAGTCGAAGTTACTTTCTGGAGCAGTACTTC.

Many counts were recorded for this clonotype. CDR3 bases: TGTGCTAGTGGTTTTACCCCAACACAAGCCAAAAACATTCAGTACTTC. As protein: CASGFTPTQAKNIQYF. V and J are TRBV12-5 and TRBJ2-4; D uncertain. Germline loops: CDR1 LGHNT, CDR2 FRNRAP. The CDR3 runs to 16 residues. Deletions cut 3 bases from V and 0 bases from J, with 12 bases between.

This clonotype was seen many times. The chain is built from TRBV18 and TRBJ2-3; no clear D. Deletions cut 5 bases from V and 2 bases from J, with 17 bases between. The germline V gene encodes CDR1 KGHSH and CDR2 LQKENI. CDR3 length: 16 residues. DNA of the CDR3: TGTGCCAGCTCAGATGCCGTCCCAATAAACACAGATACGCAGTATTTT. Translating gives CASSDAVPINTDTQYF.

V and J are TRBV27 and TRBJ1-2, with D possibly being TRBD1 (6 bases). V was cut by 8 bases and J by 4 bases, with 17 bases left in between. The CDR3 loop spans 14 amino acids. Germline-derived CDR1 and CDR2 are MNHEY and SMNVEV (reference sequence). The CDR3, as DNA: TGTGCCAGCGGGCGCGGGGGGCAGTTCTATGGCTACACCTTC. Translation: CASGRGGQFYGYTF.

Regarding this clonotype: A much bigger clone sits one base away, suggesting this may be a read error. The chain is built from TRBV7-3 and TRBJ2-5; tentative D call: TRBD2 (7 bases). This CDR3 spans 15 amino acids. With 4 bases removed from V and 2 bases from J, the gap between germline ends came to 14 bases. In germline, CDR1 is SGHTA, CDR2 FQGTGA. The CDR3 loop reads CASSSVGGGQETQYF. The CDR3 DNA follows: TGTGCCAGCAGCTCGGTAGGGGGGGGACAAGAGACCCAGTACTTC.

This clonotype has at least ten counts. One base away lies a much larger clone, so this may be a sequencing read error. The V and J genes are TRBV27 and TRBJ2-2; 8 bases agree with TRBD2. The CDR3 covers 12 residues. CDR1 and CDR2 from the germline V gene are MNHEY and SMNVEV (reference sequence). CDR3 protein: CASSQPGGELLF. In DNA, the CDR3 is TGTGCCAGCAGCCAACCCGGGGGGGAGCTGCTTTTT.

This clonotype showed up many times. The CDR3 protein is CASSLPLGPTDTQYF. DNA of the CDR3: TGTGCCAGCAGCTTACCCCTCGGGCCCACAGATACGCAGTATTTT. The genes are TRBV5-6 and TRBJ2-3; D remains unclear. The V and J ends lost 2 bases and 2 bases respectively, with 12 bases between them. The CDR3 spans 15 residues. Germline V gene data show CDR1 as SGHDT and CDR2 as YYEEEE.

The gene calls are TRBV2 and TRBJ2-3; D may match TRBD1 or TRBD2 (6 bases each). V lost 5 bases, J lost 6 bases, and 24 bases lay in between. Germline CDR1 is SNHLY and CDR2 is FYNNEI. This CDR3 is 17 amino acids long. The CDR3 region is CASSSLGGLSSSDTQYF. CDR3 coding DNA: TGTGCCAGCAGTTCCCTAGGGGGGTTGAGTAGTTCGGATACGCAGTATTTT.

This clonotype came up many times. The V and J genes are TRBV28 and TRBJ1-3; 10 bases are shared with TRBD1. The CDR3 is 18 amino acids. The junction had 7 bases not matched to a gene; V was cut back by 2 bases and J by 0 bases. CDR1 and CDR2 (germline): MDHEN, SYDVKM. The CDR3 nucleotides read TGTGCCAGCAGTTTAGGGACAGGGGATTCCAACTCTGGAAACACCATATATTTT. Translated, it gives CASSLGTGDSNSGNTIYF.

The J gene is TRBJ1-5, the V gene TRBV6-1; maybe TRBD1 (5 bases). Germline V lookup: CDR1 MNHNS, CDR2 SASEGT. The CDR3 sequence is 14 residues long. With 6 bases removed from V and 7 bases from J, the gap between germline ends came to 16 bases. Written as DNA, the CDR3 is TGTGCCAGCAGAGGACCGACTTCAGGGCAGCCCCAGCATTTT. It is translated as CASRGPTSGQPQHF.

On this clonotype itself: A far more abundant clone sits one base away, making this likely a read error. The rearrangement joins TRBV27 to TRBJ1-6; 7 positions match TRBD1. This CDR3 spans 12 amino acids. The V gene's germline CDR1 is MNHEY and CDR2 SMNVEV (reference sequence). CDR3 DNA sequence: TGTGCCAGCAGTTTCAGCGGGACAGAAGATTTCTTT. Residues: CASSFSGTEDFF.

This chain connects TRBV6-1 to TRBJ2-1; no clear D. Trimming pared 2 bases from V and 3 bases from J, leaving 17 bases between. Germline V lookup: CDR1 MNHNS, CDR2 SASEGT. The CDR3 is made up of 17 amino acids. CDR3 region: CASSERILDCYYNEQFF. The DNA of the CDR3 is TGTGCCAGCAGTGAAAGGATACTTGACTGCTACTACAATGAGCAGTTCTTC.

This rearrangement joins TRBV24-1 to TRBJ2-1; D might be TRBD2 (5 bases). The length of the CDR3 is 16 residues. Germline-derived CDR1 and CDR2 are KGHDR and SFDVKD. Trimming took 2 bases from V and 3 from J, leaving 13 bases between them. CDR3 sequence: CATSDSGGFLYNEQFF. The CDR3 coding sequence is TGTGCCACCAGTGATTCAGGCGGGTTCCTCTACAATGAGCAGTTCTTC.

The CDR3 is CASSSLSGGVNEQYF. CDR3 sequence (DNA): TGCGCCAGCAGCTCCCTCTCAGGGGGCGTGAACGAGCAGTACTTC. The V gene is TRBV5-1, the J gene TRBJ2-7, with TRBD1 identical over 8 bases. The junction had 10 bases not matched to a gene; V was cut back by 3 bases and J by 5 bases. Per the germline V gene, CDR1 is SGHRS and CDR2 is YFSETQ. The CDR3 extends over 15 amino acids.

This chain links TRBV6-1 with TRBJ2-7, with 7 nucleotides matching TRBD2. V lost 6 bases and J lost 0; bases outside the gene matches: 5. CDR1 MNHNS and CDR2 SASEGT come from the germline V gene. The CDR3 runs 14 residues. The CDR3 sequence: CASSISGFSYEQYF. The CDR3, as DNA: TGTGCCAGCAGCATTAGCGGGTTCTCCTACGAGCAGTACTTC.

Only one count was recorded for this clonotype. The rearrangement joins TRBV6-1 to TRBJ2-3, with 9 bases lining up with TRBD1. J gave up 2 bases and V 4 bases, and 1 base lay outside the gene matches. Germline V gene lookup returns CDR1 MNHNS and CDR2 SASEGT. This CDR3 is built from 14 residues. The CDR3 region is CASSGDRVTDTQYF. The CDR3 coding sequence is TGTGCCAGCAGTGGGGACAGGGTCACAGATACGCAGTATTTT.

The genes are TRBV19 and TRBJ2-1, with D tentatively TRBD1 (5 bases). From germline, CDR1 is LNHDA and CDR2 SQIVND (reference sequence). V dropped 0 bases and J dropped 3 bases, with 9 bases sitting between them. The CDR3 loop spans 15 amino acids. CDR3 in amino acids: CASSIEGEHYNEQFF. The CDR3 DNA follows: TGTGCCAGTAGTATAGAAGGGGAACACTACAATGAGCAGTTCTTC. Complete variable domain (other parts from reference TRBV19 and TRBJ2-1): DGGITQSPKYLFRKEGQNVTLSCEQNLNHDAMYWYRQDPGQGLRLIYYSQIVNDFQKGDIAEGYSVSREKKESFPLTVTSAQKNPTAFYLCASSIEGEHYNEQFFGPGTRLTVL.

This chain connects TRBV27 to TRBJ2-5; D call uncertain. Trimming took off 4 bases at V and 1 base at J, with 13 bases between the two ends. Germline values: CDR1 MNHEY, CDR2 SMNVEV (reference sequence). This CDR3 is built from 15 residues. CDR3 protein: CASSSLLGTQETQYF. The CDR3 DNA follows: TGTGCCAGCAGTTCCCTCCTCGGAACCCAAGAGACCCAGTACTTC.

The rearrangement joins TRBV6-6 to TRBJ2-6; D is uncertain. V lost 0 bases and J lost 2, with 8 bases in between. The CDR3 sequence is 16 residues long. Per germline, CDR1 MNHNY and CDR2 SVGAGI (reference sequence). CDR3 amino acids: CASSYSTFTGANVLTF. The CDR3 DNA reads TGTGCCAGCAGTTACTCGACGTTTACTGGGGCCAACGTCCTGACTTTC.